A selection of T cell receptor beta chains follows, all from one sample in a study of T-cell reconstitution after alpha-beta-depleted transplantation in children. TCRdb reanalysed the PCR reads using MiXCR and keeps one entry per CDR3 protein. In the table there are around 960,000 distinct CDR3 sequences, 25% to 35% of which are singletons. Sequences were derived from PBMCs, mostly from graft donor cells, sampled 360 days after TCRalphabeta/CD19-depleted stem cell transplant. These receptors originate from a boy younger than two who had a stem cell transplant for SCID, so the T cells may come from the graft donor. Each CDR3 is given with its conserved first and last residue. A D gene is named only where the DNA matches it firmly. Some rows mark clone size as missing; the rest say once, few, many or name a class of expanded clone.

size: -; J: TRBJ2-7; D: TRBD1; V: TRBV18; DNA: TGTGCCAGCTCTACGGGACAGGGATCCGAGCAGTACTTC; CDR3: CASSTGQGSEQYF
size: -; J: TRBJ2-3; D: TRBD2; V: TRBV7-9; DNA: TGTGCCAGCACCGCCGGGACTAGCGGAGATACGCAGTATTTT; CDR3: CASTAGTSGDTQYF
size: few; J: TRBJ2-6; D: -; V: TRBV28; DNA: TGTGCCAGCCGACTAAATGGGGCCAACGTCCTGACTTTC; CDR3: CASRLNGANVLTF
size: few; J: TRBJ1-4; D: -; V: TRBV24-1; DNA: TGTGCCACCAGTGACTCACAAGAGCCCAATGAAAAACTGTTTTTT; CDR3: CATSDSQEPNEKLFF
size: few; J: TRBJ2-1; D: -; V: TRBV7-9; DNA: TGTGCCAGCAGCTACCGCGGGGATTGGGATGAGCAGTTCTTC; CDR3: CASSYRGDWDEQFF
size: -; J: TRBJ2-1; D: -; V: TRBV28; DNA: TGTGCCAGCAGTACTTTCGGTGAGCAGTTCTTC; CDR3: CASSTFGEQFF
size: once; J: TRBJ2-3; D: TRBD1; V: TRBV4-1; DNA: TGCGCCAGCAGCCAAGAGGGGACAGCCCCGTCGAAGCAGTATTTT; CDR3: CASSQEGTAPSKQYF
size: -; J: TRBJ2-7; D: -; V: TRBV2; DNA: TGTGCCAGCCTGGGACCTTTCTACGAGCAGTACTTC; CDR3: CASLGPFYEQYF
size: -; J: TRBJ2-5; D: TRBD2; V: TRBV4-2; DNA: TGTGCCAGCAGCCAAGAGACGGGGGGACGTAGAGGGGAGACCCAGTACTTC; CDR3: CASSQETGGRRGETQYF
size: few; J: TRBJ2-5; D: -; V: TRBV9; DNA: TGTGCCAGCAGCGTAGGTCTCGGGCGCGAGACCCAGTACTTC; CDR3: CASSVGLGRETQYF
size: few; J: TRBJ2-7; D: -; V: TRBV5-1; DNA: TGCGCCAGCAGCTTGATTTTGTCGGGCGGATACGAGCAGTACTTC; CDR3: CASSLILSGGYEQYF
size: -; J: TRBJ2-7; D: TRBD1; V: TRBV12-3/TRBV12-4; DNA: TGTGCCAGCAGTCCCGCTATACCGGGACAGGGCAACCCCTACGAGCAGTACTTC; CDR3: CASSPAIPGQGNPYEQYF
size: -; J: TRBJ1-1; D: TRBD1; V: TRBV7-8; DNA: TGTGCCAGCAGCTCTTATCCGGGACAGGGGAGTCCTGAAGCTTTCTTT; CDR3: CASSSYPGQGSPEAFF
size: -; J: TRBJ2-7; D: -; V: TRBV20-1; DNA: TGCAGTGCTAGTGACTCCAAAGGAAGGGAGCAGTACTTC; CDR3: CSASDSKGREQYF
size: -; J: TRBJ2-3; D: -; V: TRBV5-1; DNA: TGCGCCAGCAGGTCAATCGATACGCAGTATTTT; CDR3: CASRSIDTQYF
size: few; J: TRBJ2-6; D: -; V: TRBV12-3/TRBV12-4; DNA: TGTGCCAGCGGGCAGAGCTCTGGGGCCAACGTCCTGACTTTC; CDR3: CASGQSSGANVLTF
size: -; J: TRBJ2-7; D: -; V: TRBV18; DNA: TGTGCCACTACCCAAGGGGGGGTAGGCGAGCAGTACTTC; CDR3: CATTQGGVGEQYF
size: -; J: TRBJ2-1; D: -; V: TRBV20-1; DNA: TGCAGTGCCGAGCGGCGGCCTGGCTCCTACAATGAGCAGTTCTTC; CDR3: CSAERRPGSYNEQFF
size: -; J: TRBJ2-7; D: -; V: TRBV5-1; DNA: TGCGCCAGCAGCGCGGCGGGGCTAGCTAACCACGAGCAGTACTTC; CDR3: CASSAAGLANHEQYF
size: few; J: TRBJ1-1; D: -; V: TRBV12-5; DNA: TGTGCTAGTGGTTTGTTGGCTCACACTGAAGCTTTCTTT; CDR3: CASGLLAHTEAFF
size: few; J: TRBJ2-7; D: -; V: TRBV4-1; DNA: TGCGCCAGTCCCCCCCGAGCTTCATCCCGTCAGTTGATCTCCTACGAGCAGTACTTC; CDR3: CASPPRASSRQLISYEQYF
size: few; J: TRBJ1-4; D: -; V: TRBV5-6; DNA: TGTGCCAGCAGCTTGAGTGGTGGCGCACCGTCCCCTCAGAGAGGTGAAAAACTGTTTTTT; CDR3: CASSLSGGAPSPQRGEKLFF
size: -; J: TRBJ2-7; D: TRBD2; V: TRBV2; DNA: TGTGCCAGCGTCTTTTCGTACACCCTCTCTAGCGGGGGGAACTACGAGCAGTACTTC; CDR3: CASVFSYTLSSGGNYEQYF
size: -; J: TRBJ1-3; D: -; V: TRBV5-1; DNA: TGCGCCAGCAGCACCGGGTCTCACGGACGAGCTGGAAACACCATATATTTT; CDR3: CASSTGSHGRAGNTIYF
size: -; J: TRBJ1-5; D: -; V: TRBV6-5; DNA: TGTGCCAGCAGTTACTCCCAGGGACACGATCAGCCCCAGCATTTT; CDR3: CASSYSQGHDQPQHF